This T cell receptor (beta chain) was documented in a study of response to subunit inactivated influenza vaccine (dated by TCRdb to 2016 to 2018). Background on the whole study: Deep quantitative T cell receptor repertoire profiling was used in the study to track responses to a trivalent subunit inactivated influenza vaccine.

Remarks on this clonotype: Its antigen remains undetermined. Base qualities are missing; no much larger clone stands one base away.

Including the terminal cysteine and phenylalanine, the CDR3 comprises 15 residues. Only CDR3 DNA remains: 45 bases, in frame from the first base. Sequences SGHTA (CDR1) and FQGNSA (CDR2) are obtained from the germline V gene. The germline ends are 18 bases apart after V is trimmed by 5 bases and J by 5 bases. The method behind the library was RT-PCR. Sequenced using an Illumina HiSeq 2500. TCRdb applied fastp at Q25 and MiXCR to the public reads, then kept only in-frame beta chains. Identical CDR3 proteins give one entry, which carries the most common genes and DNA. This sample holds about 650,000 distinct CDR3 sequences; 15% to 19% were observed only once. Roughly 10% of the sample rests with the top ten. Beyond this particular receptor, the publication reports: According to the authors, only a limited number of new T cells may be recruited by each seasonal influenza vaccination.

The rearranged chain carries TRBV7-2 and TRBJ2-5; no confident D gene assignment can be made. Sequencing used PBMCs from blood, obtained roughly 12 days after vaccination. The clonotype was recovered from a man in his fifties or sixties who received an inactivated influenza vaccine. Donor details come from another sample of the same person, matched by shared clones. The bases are TGTGCCAGCAGCCCCTGGCACGCAAAACAGGAGACCCAGTACTTC. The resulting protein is CASSPWHAKQETQYF.